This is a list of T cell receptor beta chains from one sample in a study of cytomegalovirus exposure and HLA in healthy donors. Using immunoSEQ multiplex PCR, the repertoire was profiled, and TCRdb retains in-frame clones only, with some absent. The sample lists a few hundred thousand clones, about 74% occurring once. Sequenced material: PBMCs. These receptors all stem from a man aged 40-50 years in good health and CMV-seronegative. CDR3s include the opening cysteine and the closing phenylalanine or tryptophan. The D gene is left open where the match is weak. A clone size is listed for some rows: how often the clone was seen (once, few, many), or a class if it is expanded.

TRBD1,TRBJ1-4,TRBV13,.,TGTGCCAGCAGCTTAAACAGGGGGCGTGAAAAACTGTTTTTT,CASSLNRGREKLFF
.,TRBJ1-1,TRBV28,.,TGTGCCAGCAGTTTCGGGGGGGCGTACGGCACTGAAGCTTTCTTT,CASSFGGAYGTEAFF
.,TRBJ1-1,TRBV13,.,TGTGCCAGCAGCGTGGGAGCCCCGAACACTGAAGCTTTCTTT,CASSVGAPNTEAFF
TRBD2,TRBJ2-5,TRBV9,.,TGTGCCAGCAGCGTCACCGGGACTAGCGAATGGGAGACCCAGTACTTC,CASSVTGTSEWETQYF
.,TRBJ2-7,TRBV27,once,TGTGCCAGCAGTGCAGGGCCCAACGAGCAGTACTTC,CASSAGPNEQYF
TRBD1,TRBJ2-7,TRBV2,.,TGTGCCAGCACTGGGACAGCTGGTAGCGAGCAGTACTTC,CASTGTAGSEQYF
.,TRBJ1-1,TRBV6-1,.,TGTGCCAGCAGTGTGGGAATAATCGGGGACACTGAAGCTTTCTTT,CASSVGIIGDTEAFF
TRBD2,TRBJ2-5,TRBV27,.,TGTGCCAGCAGCGGACTAGGCCAGGAGACCCAGTACTTC,CASSGLGQETQYF
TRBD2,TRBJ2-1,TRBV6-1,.,TGTGCCAGCAGTGAAGGACTGCCGGGACTAGCGGGAGATGGTGAGCAGTTCTTC,CASSEGLPGLAGDGEQFF
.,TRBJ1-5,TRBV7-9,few,TGTGCCAGCAGCTTCGGCAGGGGAACCAATCAGCCCCAGCATTTT,CASSFGRGTNQPQHF
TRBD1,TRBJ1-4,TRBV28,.,TGTGCCAGCAGCCCCTGGGCCGGGACAGGGAATGAAAAACTGTTTTTT,CASSPWAGTGNEKLFF
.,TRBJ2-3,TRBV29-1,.,TGCAGCGTTGAGCGGGACTTTTCGGGGGATACGCAGTATTTT,CSVERDFSGDTQYF
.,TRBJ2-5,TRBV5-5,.,TGTGCCAGCAGCAAAAACAGGGCCGCCTATCAAGAGACCCAGTACTTC,CASSKNRAAYQETQYF
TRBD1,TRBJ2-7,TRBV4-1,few,TGCGCCAGCAGCGGACACCGGGACAGGGGCAACGAGCAGTACTTC,CASSGHRDRGNEQYF
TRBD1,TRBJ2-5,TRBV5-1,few,TGCGCCAGCAGCTCTGGACAGGTTACTTTGGAAGAGACCCAGTACTTC,CASSSGQVTLEETQYF
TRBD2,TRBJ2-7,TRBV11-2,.,TGTGCCAGCAGCTGGCAGATCGGACTAGCGGGGTCCTACGAGCAGTACTTC,CASSWQIGLAGSYEQYF
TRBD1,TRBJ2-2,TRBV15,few,TGTGCCACCAGCAGACTTCAGGGGGCCGGGGAGCTGTTTTTT,CATSRLQGAGELFF
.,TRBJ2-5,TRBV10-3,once,TGTGCCATCAAAGGGGGACAAGGGGAGACCCAGTACTTC,CAIKGGQGETQYF
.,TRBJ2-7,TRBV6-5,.,TGTGCCAGCAGTCCCTGGGTCCGCGGGGAGCAGTACTTC,CASSPWVRGEQYF
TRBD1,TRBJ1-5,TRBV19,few,TGTGCCAGTAGTCCAGGGGGGCGCAATCAGCCCCAGCATTTT,CASSPGGRNQPQHF
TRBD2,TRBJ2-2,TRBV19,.,TGTGCCAGTAGTTTGGGACTAGCAATCGGGGAGCTGTTTTTT,CASSLGLAIGELFF
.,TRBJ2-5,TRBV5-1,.,TGCGCCAGCAAGCCCGGTTTGTGGGGGCTTTGGGAGACCCAGTACTTC,CASKPGLWGLWETQYF
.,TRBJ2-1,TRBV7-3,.,TGTGCCAGCAGCTCCGAAGACTATCGGCAGTTCTTC,CASSSEDYRQFF
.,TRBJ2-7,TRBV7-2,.,TGTGCCAGCAGCTTAAGAAAGGGGAAGGAATATTGGTTCTACGAGCAGTACTTC,CASSLRKGKEYWFYEQYF
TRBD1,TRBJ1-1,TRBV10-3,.,TGTGCCATCGCCCGAGACAGGGACCAAACAGCTTTCTTT,CAIARDRDQTAFF
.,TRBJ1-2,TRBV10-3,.,TGTGCCATCAGTAACAGGGTAATAGAAGGCTACACCTTC,CAISNRVIEGYTF
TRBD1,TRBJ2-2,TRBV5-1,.,TGCGCCAGCAGCCTAATACAGGGGCCGAACACCGGGGAGCTGTTTTTT,CASSLIQGPNTGELFF
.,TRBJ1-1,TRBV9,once,TGTGCCAGCAGCCCCAGACAGCCACGTGAAGAAGCTTTCTTT,CASSPRQPREEAFF
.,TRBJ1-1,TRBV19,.,TGTGCCAGTAGTATATCACAGGCCCTTGAAGCTTTCTTT,CASSISQALEAFF
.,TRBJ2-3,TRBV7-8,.,TGTGCCAGCAGCCCGGGAACTAGTGAGATACGTGGCGATACGCAGTATTTT,CASSPGTSEIRGDTQYF
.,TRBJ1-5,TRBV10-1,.,TGCGCCAGCAGTGAGGCAGGGAACAATCAGCCCCAGCATTTT,CASSEAGNNQPQHF
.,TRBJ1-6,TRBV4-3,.,TGCGCCAGCAGCCCGGGGACAATCTATAATTCACCCCTCCACTTT,CASSPGTIYNSPLHF
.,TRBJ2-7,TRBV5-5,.,TGTGCCAGCAGTTGGGTTCTCAGGGGAATTGAGGAGCAGTACTTC,CASSWVLRGIEEQYF
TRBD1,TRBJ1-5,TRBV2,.,TGTGCCAGCAGTGAATACAGGGGTAACCAGCCCCAGCATTTT,CASSEYRGNQPQHF
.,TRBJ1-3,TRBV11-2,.,TGTGCCAGCAGCCCCCTCGGAAACACCATATATTTT,CASSPLGNTIYF
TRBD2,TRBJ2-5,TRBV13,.,TGTGCCAGCAGCTCGTTAGCGGGGGGGATACAAGAGACCCAGTACTTC,CASSSLAGGIQETQYF
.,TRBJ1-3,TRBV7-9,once,TGTGCCAGCAGCTTAAAGGACACCAGCTCTGGAAACACCATATATTTT,CASSLKDTSSGNTIYF
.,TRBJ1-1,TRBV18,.,TGTGCCAGCTCATCAACGGAGGGAGACACTGAAGCTTTCTTT,CASSSTEGDTEAFF
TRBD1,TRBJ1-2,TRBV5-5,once,TGTGCCAGCTCGCGTTACGGGACAGGGGGCTACACCTTC,CASSRYGTGGYTF
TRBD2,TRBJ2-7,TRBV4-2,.,TGTGCCAGCAGCCAAGCGGGAGGGGAGTTGTACGAGCAGTACTTC,CASSQAGGELYEQYF
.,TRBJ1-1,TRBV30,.,TGTGCCTGGAGCCACTCAGGCGGGGACACTGAAGCTTTCTTT,CAWSHSGGDTEAFF
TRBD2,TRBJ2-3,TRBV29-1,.,TGCAGCACCCGGGACGGGAGGACAGATACGCAGTATTTT,CSTRDGRTDTQYF
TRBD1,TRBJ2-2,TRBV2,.,TGTGCCAGCACGGGACAGGATCGCGGGGAGCTGTTTTTT,CASTGQDRGELFF
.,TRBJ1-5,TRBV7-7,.,TGTGCCAGCAGCCGGGATAGCAATCAGCCCCAGCATTTT,CASSRDSNQPQHF
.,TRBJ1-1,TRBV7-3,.,TGTGCCAGCAGCGCGACTCAGGGATCCACTGAAGCTTTCTTT,CASSATQGSTEAFF
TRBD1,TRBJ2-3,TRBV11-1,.,TGTGCCAGCAGCTGGATGGGACAGGGGGGCACAGATACGCAGTATTTT,CASSWMGQGGTDTQYF
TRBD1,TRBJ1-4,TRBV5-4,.,TGTGCCAGCAGCTTAGAAGGACAGGGGGATGAAAAACTGTTTTTT,CASSLEGQGDEKLFF
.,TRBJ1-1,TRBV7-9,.,TGTGCCAGCAGCCCTAACGGGGGGCGGAACACTGAAGCTTTCTTT,CASSPNGGRNTEAFF
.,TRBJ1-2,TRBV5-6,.,TGTGCCAGCAGCTTTATAACAGGGTTAAACGTATTGGATGGCTACACCTTC,CASSFITGLNVLDGYTF
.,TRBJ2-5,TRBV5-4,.,TGTGCCAGCAGCTTTGAGATAGTTGAAGAGACCCAGTACTTC,CASSFEIVEETQYF
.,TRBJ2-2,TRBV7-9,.,TGTGCCAGCAGCCTAGACGGGGGTAACACCGGGGAGCTGTTTTTT,CASSLDGGNTGELFF
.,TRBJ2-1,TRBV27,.,TGTGCCAGCAGCCCTTGGGGGGATGAGCAGTTCTTC,CASSPWGDEQFF
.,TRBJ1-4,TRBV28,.,TGTGCCAGCAGTTTTCCTGGCCCTTTTGAAAAACTGTTTTTT,CASSFPGPFEKLFF
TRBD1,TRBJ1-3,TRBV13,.,TGTGCCAGCAGCTTAGCGGGACAGAGCTCTGGAAACACCATATATTTT,CASSLAGQSSGNTIYF
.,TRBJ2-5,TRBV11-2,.,TGTGCCAGCAGCCAAGACCCGGGCAGGGCGGAGACCCAGTACTTC,CASSQDPGRAETQYF
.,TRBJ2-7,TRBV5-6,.,TGTGCCAGCAGCGTAAACAGCTACGAGCAGTACTTC,CASSVNSYEQYF
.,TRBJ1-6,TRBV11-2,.,TGTGCCAGCAGCCCTATACCGGGTAATTCACCCCTCCACTTT,CASSPIPGNSPLHF
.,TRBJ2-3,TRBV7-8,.,TGTGCCAGCAGCTTTGATACCGGCGACACCACAGATACGCAGTATTTT,CASSFDTGDTTDTQYF
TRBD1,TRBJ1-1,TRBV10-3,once,TGTGCCATCAGTGAAGCGGACAGGTTGGCCACTGAAGCTTTCTTT,CAISEADRLATEAFF
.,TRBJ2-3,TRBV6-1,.,TGTGCCAGCAGTGAACGGTCGGGGGATACGCAGTATTTT,CASSERSGDTQYF